This T cell receptor (beta chain) derives from a study of T cell responses to AZD1222 COVID-19 vaccine. Study results and limitations: Baseline serostatus was positive in only a handful of AZD1222 recipients. It was only after the peak T cell response that any repertoires were sampled. Once two AZD1222 doses were given, Spike-specific TCR breadth and depth went up.

Points on this clone: The antigen is not known.

Germline CDR1 reads KGHDR; CDR2 reads SFDVKD. The V gene lost 4 bases and the J gene lost 4 bases, with 7 bases spanning the gap. The CDR3 runs 13 residues. TCRdb's copy holds only in-frame clones and misses some; the assay was immunoSEQ multiplex PCR. This sample has 150,000 to 200,000 clones, with 90% to 95% found just once. The sequence was collected from an adult in good health. This sample comprised peripheral blood, obtained on day 0 of AZD1222 vaccination. The chain uses TRBV24-1 and TRBJ2-1, with D unresolved. CDR3 sequence reads: CATSETEYNEQFF. The CDR3 coding sequence is TGTGCCACCAGTGAGACGGAGTACAATGAGCAGTTCTTC.